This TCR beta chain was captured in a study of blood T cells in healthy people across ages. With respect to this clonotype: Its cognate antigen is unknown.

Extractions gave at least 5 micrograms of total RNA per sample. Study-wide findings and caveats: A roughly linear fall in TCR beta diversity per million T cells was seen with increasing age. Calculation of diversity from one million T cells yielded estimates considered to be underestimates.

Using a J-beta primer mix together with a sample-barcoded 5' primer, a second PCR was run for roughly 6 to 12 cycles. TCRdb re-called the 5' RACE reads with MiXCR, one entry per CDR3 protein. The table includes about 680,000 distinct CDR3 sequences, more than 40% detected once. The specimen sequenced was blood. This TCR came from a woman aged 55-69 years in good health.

CDR3 sequence (DNA): TGTGCCAGCTCACAACGGGGGGCGCAGGAAAAACTGTTTTTT. It codes for CASSQRGAQEKLFF. This chain connects TRBV18 to TRBJ1-4; D may be TRBD1 (6 bases). This CDR3 has 14 amino acids. CDR1 and CDR2 (germline): KGHSH, LQKENI. With 4 bases removed from V and 8 bases from J, the gap between germline ends came to 14 bases.